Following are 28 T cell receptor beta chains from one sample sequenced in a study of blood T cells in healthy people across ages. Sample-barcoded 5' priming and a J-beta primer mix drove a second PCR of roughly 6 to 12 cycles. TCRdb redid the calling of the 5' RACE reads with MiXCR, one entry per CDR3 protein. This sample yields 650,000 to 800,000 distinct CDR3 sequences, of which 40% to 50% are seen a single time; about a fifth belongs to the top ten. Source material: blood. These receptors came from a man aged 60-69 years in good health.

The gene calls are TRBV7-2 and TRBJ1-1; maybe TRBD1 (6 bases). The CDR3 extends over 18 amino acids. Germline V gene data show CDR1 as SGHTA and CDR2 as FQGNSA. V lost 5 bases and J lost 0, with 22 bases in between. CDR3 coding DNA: TGTGCCAGCAGCGTAAAACCAGGGGCCATGTACATGAACACTGAAGCTTTCTTT. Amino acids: CASSVKPGAMYMNTEAFF.

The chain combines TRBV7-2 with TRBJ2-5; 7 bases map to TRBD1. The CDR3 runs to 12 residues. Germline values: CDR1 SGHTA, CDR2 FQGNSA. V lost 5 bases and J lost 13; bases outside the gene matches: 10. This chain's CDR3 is CASSARTGLLYF. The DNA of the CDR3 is TGTGCCAGCAGCGCAAGGACAGGACTTCTGTACTTC.

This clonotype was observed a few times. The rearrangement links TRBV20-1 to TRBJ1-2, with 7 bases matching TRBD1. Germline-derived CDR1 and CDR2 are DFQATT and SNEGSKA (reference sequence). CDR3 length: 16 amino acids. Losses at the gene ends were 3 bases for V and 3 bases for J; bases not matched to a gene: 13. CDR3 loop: CSASGPSGTADYGYTF. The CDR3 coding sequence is TGCAGTGCTAGCGGTCCCTCCGGGACAGCAGACTATGGCTACACCTTC.

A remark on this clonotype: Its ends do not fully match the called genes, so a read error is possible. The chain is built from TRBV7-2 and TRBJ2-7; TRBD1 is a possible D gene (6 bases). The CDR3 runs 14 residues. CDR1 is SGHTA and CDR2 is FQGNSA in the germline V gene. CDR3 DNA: TGTGCCAGCAGATTAGACAGGTACTCCTACGAGCAGTACTTC. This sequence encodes CASRLDRYSYEQYF.

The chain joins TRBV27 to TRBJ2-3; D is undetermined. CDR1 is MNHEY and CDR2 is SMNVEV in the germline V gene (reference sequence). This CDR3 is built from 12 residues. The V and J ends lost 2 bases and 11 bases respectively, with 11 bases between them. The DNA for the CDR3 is TGTGCCAGCAGTTTAATTGGCATGGGGCAGTATTTT. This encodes CASSLIGMGQYF.

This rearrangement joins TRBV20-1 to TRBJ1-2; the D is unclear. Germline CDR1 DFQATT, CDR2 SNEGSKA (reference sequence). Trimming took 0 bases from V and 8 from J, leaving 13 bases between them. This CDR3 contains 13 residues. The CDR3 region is CSARDRLTGGYTF. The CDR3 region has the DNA TGCAGTGCTAGAGACAGGTTAACGGGCGGCTACACCTTC.

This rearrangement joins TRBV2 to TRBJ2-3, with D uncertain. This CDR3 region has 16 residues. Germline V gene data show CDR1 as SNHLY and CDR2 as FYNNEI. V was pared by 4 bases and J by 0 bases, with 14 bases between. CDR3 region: CASSAQAALSTDTQYF. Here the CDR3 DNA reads TGTGCCAGCAGTGCTCAGGCAGCCCTTAGCACAGATACGCAGTATTTT.

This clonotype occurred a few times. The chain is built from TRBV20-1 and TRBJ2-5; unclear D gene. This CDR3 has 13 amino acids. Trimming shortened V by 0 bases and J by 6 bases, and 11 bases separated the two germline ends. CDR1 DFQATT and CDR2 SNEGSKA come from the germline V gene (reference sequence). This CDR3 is CSARDTPGKTQYF. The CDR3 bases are TGCAGTGCTAGAGATACCCCTGGAAAGACCCAGTACTTC.

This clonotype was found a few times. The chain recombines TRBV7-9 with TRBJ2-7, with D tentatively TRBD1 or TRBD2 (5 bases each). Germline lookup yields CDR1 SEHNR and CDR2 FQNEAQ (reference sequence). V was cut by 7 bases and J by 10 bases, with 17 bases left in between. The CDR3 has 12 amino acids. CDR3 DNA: TGTGCCAGCAATTCGAGGGGTGTTGACCAGTACTTC. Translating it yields CASNSRGVDQYF.

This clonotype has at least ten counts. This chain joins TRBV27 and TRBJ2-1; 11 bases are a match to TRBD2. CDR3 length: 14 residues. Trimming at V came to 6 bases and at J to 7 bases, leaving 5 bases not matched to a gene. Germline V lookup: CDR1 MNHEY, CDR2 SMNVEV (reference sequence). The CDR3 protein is CASSLAGGVNEQFF. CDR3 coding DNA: TGTGCCAGCAGCTTAGCGGGGGGGGTTAATGAGCAGTTCTTC.

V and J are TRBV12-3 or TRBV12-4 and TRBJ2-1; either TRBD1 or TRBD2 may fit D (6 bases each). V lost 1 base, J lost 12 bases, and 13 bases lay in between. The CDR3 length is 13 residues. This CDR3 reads CASSLEGGTRQFF. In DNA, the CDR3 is TGTGCCAGCAGTTTAGAGGGGGGTACACGGCAGTTCTTC.

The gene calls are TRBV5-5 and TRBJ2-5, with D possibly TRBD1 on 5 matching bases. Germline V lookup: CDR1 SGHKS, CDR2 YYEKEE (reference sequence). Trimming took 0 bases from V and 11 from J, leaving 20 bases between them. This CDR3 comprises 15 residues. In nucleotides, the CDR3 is TGTGCCAGCAGCTTGGCCGAGACAGCCTACAATGAGCAGTACTTC. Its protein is CASSLAETAYNEQYF.

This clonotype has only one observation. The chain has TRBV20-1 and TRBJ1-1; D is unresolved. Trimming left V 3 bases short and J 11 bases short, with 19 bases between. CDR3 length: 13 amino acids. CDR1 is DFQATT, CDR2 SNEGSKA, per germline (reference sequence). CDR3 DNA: TGCAGTGCTAGTGAAGACTACTACAGAAGGGCTTTCTTT. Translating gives CSASEDYYRRAFF.

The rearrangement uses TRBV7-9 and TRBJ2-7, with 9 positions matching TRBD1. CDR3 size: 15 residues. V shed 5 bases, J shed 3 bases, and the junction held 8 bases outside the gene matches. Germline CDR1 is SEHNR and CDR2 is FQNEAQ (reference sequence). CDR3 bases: TGTGCCAGCAGCCACGGGACAGGGAGGGTCTACGAGCAGTACTTC. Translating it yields CASSHGTGRVYEQYF.

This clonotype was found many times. The CDR3, as DNA: TGTGCCAGCAGTTACACAGATACGCAGTATTTT. It codes for CASSYTDTQYF. The chain has TRBV14 and TRBJ2-3; D ambiguous. Deletions cut 6 bases from V and 2 bases from J, with 3 bases between. The V gene's germline CDR1 is SGHDN and CDR2 FVKESK. This CDR3 spans 11 amino acids.

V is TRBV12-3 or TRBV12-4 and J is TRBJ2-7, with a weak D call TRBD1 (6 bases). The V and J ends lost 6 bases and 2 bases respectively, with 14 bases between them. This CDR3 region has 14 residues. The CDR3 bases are TGTGCCAGCAGGCGTCAGGGGCGCCCCTACGAGCAGTACTTC. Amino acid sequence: CASRRQGRPYEQYF.

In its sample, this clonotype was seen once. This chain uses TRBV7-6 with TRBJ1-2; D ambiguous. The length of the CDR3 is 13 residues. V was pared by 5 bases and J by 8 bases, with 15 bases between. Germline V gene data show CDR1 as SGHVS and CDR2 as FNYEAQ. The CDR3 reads CASSVVGLGGYTF. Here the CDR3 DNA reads TGTGCCAGCAGCGTAGTAGGCCTGGGGGGCTACACCTTC.

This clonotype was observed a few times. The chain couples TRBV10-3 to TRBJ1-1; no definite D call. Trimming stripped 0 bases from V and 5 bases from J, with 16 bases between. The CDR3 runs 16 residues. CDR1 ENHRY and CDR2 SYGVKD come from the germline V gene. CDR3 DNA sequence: TGTGCCATCAGTGAGTCGAAGCTTTCTTCTGGGACTGAAGCTTTCTTT. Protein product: CAISESKLSSGTEAFF.

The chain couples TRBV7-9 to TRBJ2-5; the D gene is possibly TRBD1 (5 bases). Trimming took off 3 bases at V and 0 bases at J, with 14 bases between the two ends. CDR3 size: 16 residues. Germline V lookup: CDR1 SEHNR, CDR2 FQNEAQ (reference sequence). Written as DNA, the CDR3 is TGTGCCAGCAGCTTCTTTCCCGGCAGGGACCAAGAGACCCAGTACTTC. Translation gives CASSFFPGRDQETQYF.

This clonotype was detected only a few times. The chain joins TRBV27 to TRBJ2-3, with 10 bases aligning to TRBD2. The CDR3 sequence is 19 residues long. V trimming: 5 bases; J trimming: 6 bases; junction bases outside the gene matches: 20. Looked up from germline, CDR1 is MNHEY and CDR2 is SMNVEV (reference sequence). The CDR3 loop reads CASSLIRPGVAGGDDTQYF. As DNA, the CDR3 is TGTGCCAGCAGTCTTATCCGCCCGGGGGTAGCGGGGGGAGACGATACGCAGTATTTT.

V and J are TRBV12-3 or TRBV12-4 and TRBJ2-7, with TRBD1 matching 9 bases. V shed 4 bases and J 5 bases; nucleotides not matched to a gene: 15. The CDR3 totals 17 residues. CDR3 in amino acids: CASSSRWGGTGSNEQYF. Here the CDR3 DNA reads TGTGCCAGCAGTTCAAGGTGGGGAGGGACAGGGAGCAACGAGCAGTACTTC.

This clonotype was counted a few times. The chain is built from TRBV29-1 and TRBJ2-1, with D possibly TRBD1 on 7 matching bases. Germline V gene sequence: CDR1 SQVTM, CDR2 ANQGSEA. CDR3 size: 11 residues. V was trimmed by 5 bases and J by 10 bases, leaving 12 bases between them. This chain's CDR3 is CSVNRGGEQFF. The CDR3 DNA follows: TGCAGCGTTAACAGGGGAGGAGAGCAGTTCTTC.

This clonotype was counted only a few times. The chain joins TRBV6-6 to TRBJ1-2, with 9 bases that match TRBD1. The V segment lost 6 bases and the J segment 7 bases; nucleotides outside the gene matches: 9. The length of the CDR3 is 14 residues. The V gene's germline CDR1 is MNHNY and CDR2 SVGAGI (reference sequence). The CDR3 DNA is TGTGCCAGCAGGATCGGACAGGGGTGGTCTGGCTACACCTTC. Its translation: CASRIGQGWSGYTF.

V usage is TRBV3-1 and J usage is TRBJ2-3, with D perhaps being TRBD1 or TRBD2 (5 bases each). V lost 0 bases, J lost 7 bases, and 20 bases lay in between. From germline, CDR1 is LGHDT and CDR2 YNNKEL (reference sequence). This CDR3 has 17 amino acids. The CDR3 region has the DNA TGTGCCAGCAGCCAAGACATTGGGTTCGGGGACCCAAATACGCAGTATTTT. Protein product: CASSQDIGFGDPNTQYF.

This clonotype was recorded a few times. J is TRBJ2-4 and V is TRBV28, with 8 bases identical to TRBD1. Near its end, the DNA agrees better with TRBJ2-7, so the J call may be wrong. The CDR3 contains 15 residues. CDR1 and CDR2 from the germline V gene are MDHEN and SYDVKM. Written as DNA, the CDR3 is TGTGCCAGCAGTATGGACAGGGTAAACGTCGACGAGCAGTACTTC. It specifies CASSMDRVNVDEQYF.

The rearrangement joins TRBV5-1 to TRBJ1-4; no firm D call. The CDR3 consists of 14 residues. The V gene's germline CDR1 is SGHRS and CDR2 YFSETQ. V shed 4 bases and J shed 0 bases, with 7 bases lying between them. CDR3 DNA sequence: TGCGCCAGCAGCATCGACTCAACTAATGAAAAACTGTTTTTT. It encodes CASSIDSTNEKLFF.

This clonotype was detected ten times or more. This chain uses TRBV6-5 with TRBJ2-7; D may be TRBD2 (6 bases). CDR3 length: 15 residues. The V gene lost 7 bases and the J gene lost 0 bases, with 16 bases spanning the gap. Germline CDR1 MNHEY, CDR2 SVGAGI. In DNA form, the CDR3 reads TGTGCCAGCACCCCGGGATCCGGGGGCTCCTACGAGCAGTACTTC. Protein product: CASTPGSGGSYEQYF.

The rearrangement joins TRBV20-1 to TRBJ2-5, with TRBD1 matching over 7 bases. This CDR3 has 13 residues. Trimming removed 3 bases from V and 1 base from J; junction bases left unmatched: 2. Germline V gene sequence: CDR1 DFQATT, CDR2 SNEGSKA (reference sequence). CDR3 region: CSASRQGQETQYF. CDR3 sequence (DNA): TGCAGTGCTAGTCGACAGGGCCAAGAGACCCAGTACTTC.